Shown below are 15 T cell receptor beta chains from a single sample sequenced in a study of long-term antiretroviral therapy in people with HIV. Survey-level resolution applied to immunoSEQ assay v3.0. The table came from immunoSEQ multiplex PCR; TCRdb's copy has only in-frame clones and leaves some out. Here the sample spans tens of thousands of clones, 95% being singletons. Sample: unsorted PBMCs, taken 5.3 years after starting antiretroviral therapy. The receptors were gathered from a man aged 50 to 59 with HIV.

The rearrangement joins TRBV19 to TRBJ1-5, with 10 bases lining up with TRBD1. V was clipped by 4 bases and J by 3 bases; unmatched bases: 6. In germline, CDR1 is LNHDA, CDR2 SQIVND (reference sequence). The CDR3 runs to 16 residues. The CDR3 loop is CASSTWDRGYNQPQHF. The CDR3 DNA sequence: TGTGCCAGTAGTACTTGGGACAGGGGTTACAATCAGCCCCAGCATTTT.

V gene TRBV27 combines with J gene TRBJ1-1; D unresolved. The germline V gene encodes CDR1 MNHEY and CDR2 SMNVEV (reference sequence). This CDR3 region has 12 residues. Trimming shortened V by 7 bases and J by 5 bases, and 11 bases separated the two germline ends. CDR3 region: CASKEVGTEAFF. DNA of the CDR3: TGTGCCAGCAAGGAGGTTGGGACTGAAGCTTTCTTT.

The V gene is TRBV11-2, the J gene TRBJ1-2; 7 bases align to TRBD1. Germline CDR1 is SGHAT and CDR2 is FQNNGV. V lost 5 bases, J lost 3 bases, and 12 bases stayed unmatched. This CDR3 comprises 16 residues. The CDR3, as DNA: TGTGCCAGCAGCGCACGTTCAGGGGGAAGCGACTATGGCTACACCTTC. It specifies CASSARSGGSDYGYTF.

The J gene is TRBJ2-3, the V gene TRBV5-5; no clear D gene. CDR1 SGHKS and CDR2 YYEKEE come from the germline V gene (reference sequence). The CDR3 totals 15 residues. V lost 0 bases and J 2 bases, leaving 10 bases between the germline ends. The CDR3 protein is CASSLGSLLTDTQYF. The CDR3 bases are TGTGCCAGCAGCTTGGGCTCCCTACTCACAGATACGCAGTATTTT.

Worth noting for this clone: Germline is not matched at one junction end, which may reflect a read error. The chain links TRBV18 to TRBJ2-2, with TRBD2 identical over 7 bases. The germline CDR1 and CDR2 sequences are KGHSH and LQKENI. The CDR3 covers 15 residues. The DNA of the CDR3 is TGTGCCAGCTCCCCACCGGGGGAGGGGCCCGGGGAGCTGTTTTTT. It encodes CASSPPGEGPGELFF.

This chain links TRBV27 with TRBJ1-3, with a possible D match to TRBD1 (5 bases). Trimming stripped 5 bases from V and 4 bases from J, with 18 bases between. This CDR3 comprises 16 residues. The germline V gene has CDR1 MNHEY and CDR2 SMNVEV (reference sequence). The CDR3 nucleotides read TGTGCCAGCAGTGGCCTCGGGGGGAATTGGGGAAACACCATATATTTT. The encoded protein is CASSGLGGNWGNTIYF.

The rearrangement joins TRBV7-2 to TRBJ1-1; D remains ambiguous. The CDR3 totals 12 residues. Germline values: CDR1 SGHTA, CDR2 FQGNSA. V gave up 4 bases and J gave up 1 base, with 4 bases separating them. The CDR3 sequence: CASSWPNTEAFF. In DNA form, the CDR3 reads TGTGCCAGCAGCTGGCCGAACACTGAAGCTTTCTTT.

The rearrangement links TRBV6-1 to TRBJ2-3; no firm D call. V was shortened by 2 bases and J by 2 bases, with 8 bases between the two germline ends. The CDR3 sequence is 14 residues long. Germline V lookup: CDR1 MNHNS, CDR2 SASEGT. DNA for the CDR3: TGTGCCAGCAGTGAAAGATACCCCACAGATACGCAGTATTTT. This translates into CASSERYPTDTQYF.

The chain employs TRBV19 and TRBJ2-5, with TRBD1 matching 9 bases. The J call may not be correct, given that the DNA end is closer to TRBJ2-7. Germline CDR1 reads LNHDA; CDR2 reads SQIVND (reference sequence). The CDR3 sequence is 14 residues long. The DNA for the CDR3 is TGTGCCAGTAGAACCGGGACAGGGATCTACGAGCAGTACTTC. Amino acids: CASRTGTGIYEQYF.

The chain couples TRBV6-5 to TRBJ2-5; D remains unclear. Germline CDR1 reads MNHEY; CDR2 reads SVGAGI. Deletions cut 2 bases from V and 5 bases from J, with 9 bases between. The CDR3 has 13 amino acids. CDR3 protein: CASSYGGVETQYF. The CDR3 DNA reads as TGTGCCAGCAGTTACGGTGGGGTGGAGACCCAGTACTTC.

This clone was observed a single time. The chain combines TRBV5-4 with TRBJ2-6; D is possibly TRBD2 (6 bases). Trimming cost V 0 bases and J 4 bases, with 11 bases left between them. CDR1 is SGHNT and CDR2 is YYREEE in the germline V gene (reference sequence). This CDR3 spans 16 amino acids. CDR3 region: CASSLAGGTGANVLTF. In nucleotides, the CDR3 is TGTGCCAGCAGCTTGGCCGGGGGTACCGGGGCCAACGTCCTGACTTTC.

V gene TRBV9 combines with J gene TRBJ2-1; D remains ambiguous. The germline V and J ends were trimmed by 0 bases and 0 bases, with 7 bases remaining between them. This CDR3 has 15 amino acids. Germline V lookup: CDR1 SGDLS, CDR2 YYNGEE. The CDR3 protein is CASSVAGVSYNEQFF. CDR3 nucleotide sequence: TGTGCCAGCAGCGTAGCTGGGGTCTCCTACAATGAGCAGTTCTTC.

CDR3 in DNA: TGTGCCAGCAGCGTAGAATTGGGTCATAATTCACCCCTCCACTTT. Residues: CASSVELGHNSPLHF. This chain connects TRBV9 to TRBJ1-6, with no clear D. V was shortened by 0 bases and J by 5 bases, with 9 bases between the two germline ends. This CDR3 has 15 amino acids. Germline-derived CDR1 and CDR2 are SGDLS and YYNGEE.

The chain recombines TRBV5-5 with TRBJ2-3; no definite D call. With 0 bases removed from V and 0 bases from J, the gap between germline ends came to 5 bases. Germline-derived CDR1 and CDR2 are SGHKS and YYEKEE (reference sequence). The CDR3 has 14 amino acids. The CDR3 is CASSLELSTDTQYF. CDR3 in DNA: TGTGCCAGCAGCTTGGAACTTAGCACAGATACGCAGTATTTT. Based on the CDR3 plus reference TRBV5-5 and TRBJ2-3, the full variable domain is DAGVTQSPTHLIKTRGQQVTLRCSPISGHKSVSWYQQVLGQGPQFIFQYYEKEERGRGNFPDRFSARQFPNYSSELNVNALLLGDSALYLCASSLELSTDTQYFGPGTRLTVL.

This clone was counted a single time. The J gene is TRBJ2-1, the V gene TRBV29-1; perhaps D is TRBD1 or TRBD2 (5 bases each). The CDR3 spans 12 residues. CDR1 and CDR2 (germline): SQVTM, ANQGSEA. Trimming left V 3 bases short and J 9 bases short, with 12 bases between. The CDR3 sequence is CSVDPGAGEQFF. The CDR3 nucleotides read TGCAGCGTTGACCCCGGGGCGGGTGAGCAGTTCTTC.